Below, 24 T cell receptor beta chains from the same sample are listed, as sequenced in a study of T cell responses to AZD1222 COVID-19 vaccine listed by TCRdb under 2021. The library relied on the immunoSEQ multiplex PCR assay. Not all clones reach the TCRdb copy of this immuneACCESS table, which keeps in-frame sequences only. Checked studies attribute under half of the gap to unresolved V genes and leave the rest unexplained. The sample has 35,000 to 50,000 clones on record, about four fifths of them singletons. Approximately 21% of the sample lies in the top ten. In light of the paper, this sample's time point label describes: about 28 days (+/-7) after the second vaccine dose. The meaning of the sample's treatment or condition label: meningococcal conjugate vaccine given as trial control. The sample in question was peripheral blood, obtained 28 days after the second dose of the MenACWY control vaccine. These receptors originate from an adult who received the MenACWY meningococcal vaccine as a control.

This clone was observed a few times. This chain links TRBV3-1 (or the pseudogene TRBV3-2) with TRBJ2-7; 9 bases line up with TRBD1. Losses at the gene ends were 4 bases for V and 2 bases for J; bases not matched to a gene: 3. This CDR3 is 14 amino acids long. Looked up from germline, CDR1 is LGHDT and CDR2 is YNNKEL (reference sequence). The CDR3 DNA follows: TGTGCCAGCAGCCCCTGGGACAGGGCCTACGAGCAGTACTTC. It yields the protein CASSPWDRAYEQYF.

The V call is TRBV29-1, the J call TRBJ2-1; 7 bases agree with TRBD2. Germline lookup yields CDR1 SQVTM and CDR2 ANQGSEA. The CDR3 runs to 16 residues. The ends lost 6 bases at V and 0 bases at J; junction bases unmatched: 11. This chain's CDR3 is CSVPQPGGSSYNEQFF. In DNA, the CDR3 is TGCAGCGTCCCTCAACCCGGCGGGAGCTCCTACAATGAGCAGTTCTTC.

The rearrangement links TRBV27 to TRBJ1-1; D might be TRBD1 (5 bases). CDR3 length: 14 amino acids. Germline V gene sequence: CDR1 MNHEY, CDR2 SMNVEV (reference sequence). With 6 bases removed from V and 1 base from J, the gap between germline ends came to 12 bases. CDR3 loop: CASRRRESNTEAFF. As DNA, the CDR3 is TGTGCCAGCAGGCGCAGGGAATCGAACACTGAAGCTTTCTTT.

The chain carries TRBV19 and TRBJ1-1; no clear D. The germline CDR1 and CDR2 sequences are LNHDA and SQIVND (reference sequence). The CDR3 consists of 16 residues. V lost 5 bases and J lost 4, with 20 bases in between. CDR3 coding DNA: TGTGCCAGTAGTCGGACCGCCGGTTTGTTGAGCACTGAAGCTTTCTTT. Amino acid sequence: CASSRTAGLLSTEAFF.

This chain uses TRBV7-8 with TRBJ1-1; D gene unclear. V shed 0 bases and J shed 6 bases, with 8 bases lying between them. The CDR3 runs to 13 residues. From germline, CDR1 is SGHVS and CDR2 FQNEAQ. The CDR3 sequence: CASSLAGSAEAFF. The CDR3 nucleotides are TGTGCCAGCAGCTTAGCGGGGTCCGCTGAAGCTTTCTTT.

The chain employs TRBV9 and TRBJ1-2; D is unclear. The CDR3 consists of 13 residues. CDR1 SGDLS and CDR2 YYNGEE come from the germline V gene. Trimming removed 0 bases at V and 4 bases at J, with 7 bases between. CDR3 region: CASSVEGLYGYTF. The CDR3 DNA reads as TGTGCCAGCAGCGTAGAAGGCCTCTATGGCTACACCTTC.

The V call is TRBV6-1, the J call TRBJ2-1; D perhaps matches TRBD1 (7 bases). The CDR3 is 14 amino acids. Looked up from germline, CDR1 is MNHNS and CDR2 is SASEGT. Trimming took 1 base from V and 8 from J, leaving 12 bases between them. The DNA for the CDR3 is TGTGCCAGCAGTGAAGTTGGAGGGGGCGATGAGCAGTTCTTC. Its translation is CASSEVGGGDEQFF.

This chain joins TRBV25-1 and TRBJ1-1; TRBD1 might be the D (6 bases). Germline CDR1 and CDR2: MGHDK and SYGVNS. The length of the CDR3 is 13 residues. V lost 7 bases, J lost 1 base, and 10 bases lay in between. CDR3 in amino acids: CASNDRTNTEAFF. The CDR3 nucleotides are TGTGCCAGCAATGACAGGACGAACACTGAAGCTTTCTTT.

This CDR3 reads CASSQDKGRFYTEAFF. The CDR3 nucleotides read TGTGCCAGCAGCCAAGATAAGGGGCGTTTTTACACTGAAGCTTTCTTT. This chain joins TRBV14 and TRBJ1-1; possible D gene TRBD1, 5 bases. Germline CDR1 and CDR2: SGHDN and FVKESK. The CDR3 loop spans 16 amino acids. Trimming left V 0 bases short and J 3 bases short, with 14 bases between.

The CDR3 DNA is TGTGCCAGCTCACCACCGTCGCAAGAGACCCAGTACTTC. Translating it yields CASSPPSQETQYF. The chain uses TRBV18 and TRBJ2-5; unclear D gene. V shed 0 bases and J shed 2 bases, with 4 bases lying between them. The CDR3 extends over 13 amino acids. The germline V gene has CDR1 KGHSH and CDR2 LQKENI.

This chain uses TRBV7-9 with TRBJ1-2; D not certain. CDR1 is SEHNR, CDR2 FQNEAQ, per germline (reference sequence). V was cut by 1 base and J by 5 bases, with 11 bases left in between. The CDR3 runs 14 residues. Here the CDR3 reads CASSLGGSQYGYTF. In nucleotides, the CDR3 is TGTGCCAGCAGCTTAGGAGGTTCCCAGTATGGCTACACCTTC.

The chain couples TRBV30 to TRBJ2-3; 7 bases map to TRBD1. Germline CDR1 is GTSNPN and CDR2 is SVGIG (reference sequence). With 2 bases clipped from V and 7 bases from J, the junction kept 6 bases outside the gene matches. The CDR3 extends over 13 amino acids. CDR3 bases: TGTGCCTGGAGTACCGGGACAGCAAATACGCAGTATTTT. Translated, it gives CAWSTGTANTQYF.

In DNA, the CDR3 is TGCGCCAGCAGCCAAGTATCAGGTTGGTGGTCCGAAAAACTGTTTTTT. This gives the protein CASSQVSGWWSEKLFF. The chain is built from TRBV4-1 and TRBJ1-4; D unresolved. The CDR3 has 16 amino acids. Germline V gives CDR1 MGHRA, CDR2 YSYEKL. Trimming left V 1 base short and J 8 bases short, with 17 bases between.

The rearrangement links TRBV4-1 to TRBJ1-6, with D possibly being TRBD1 (6 bases). There are 14 residues in the CDR3. Trimming took 4 bases from V and 5 from J, leaving 9 bases between them. From germline, CDR1 is MGHRA and CDR2 YSYEKL. The CDR3 region has the DNA TGCGCCAGCAGCCCGGGACACCATAATTCACCCCTCCACTTT. It specifies CASSPGHHNSPLHF.

CDR3 in amino acids: CASGTQAFF. The CDR3 DNA sequence: TGTGCCAGCGGGACTCAGGCTTTCTTT. This sequence joins TRBV7-9 and TRBJ1-1; tentative D call: TRBD1 (5 bases). The germline V gene encodes CDR1 SEHNR and CDR2 FQNEAQ (reference sequence). Trimming cost V 8 bases and J 11 bases, with 9 bases left between them. The CDR3 consists of 9 residues.

This chain connects TRBV12-5 to TRBJ2-3, with 11 bases that match TRBD1. The CDR3 runs 15 residues. Germline trimming cut 1 base from V and 5 bases from J; bases unmatched to any gene: 2. The germline gives CDR1 LGHNT, CDR2 FRNRAP. The CDR3 region has the DNA TGTGCTAGTGGTTTGGGCGGGACAGGGGGAGATACGCAGTATTTT. Amino acids: CASGLGGTGGDTQYF.

The V and J genes are TRBV27 and TRBJ2-1; TRBD2 matches at 7 bases. This CDR3 region has 16 residues. The V segment lost 4 bases and the J segment 0 bases; nucleotides outside the gene matches: 6. CDR1 is MNHEY, CDR2 SMNVEV, per germline (reference sequence). The DNA for the CDR3 is TGTGCCAGCAGTTATAGCGGGCTGAGCTCCTACAATGAGCAGTTCTTC. Protein product: CASSYSGLSSYNEQFF.

This clone was observed a single time. The chain's CDR3 is CASTLAGELFF. In DNA form, the CDR3 reads TGTGCCAGCACTTTGGCCGGGGAGCTGTTTTTT. V and J are TRBV12-3 or TRBV12-4 and TRBJ2-2; D uncertain. The V end lost 7 bases, the J end lost 6 bases, and 6 bases lay between the germline ends. CDR3 length: 11 amino acids.

The chain recombines TRBV3-1 (or the pseudogene TRBV3-2) with TRBJ1-1; a weak D match, TRBD1 (5 bases). The CDR3 length is 16 residues. Trimming stripped 0 bases from V and 5 bases from J, with 16 bases between. From germline, CDR1 is LGHDT and CDR2 YNNKEL (reference sequence). CDR3 DNA sequence: TGTGCCAGCAGCCAAGACGGTGAGTGGGGGGAAACTGAAGCTTTCTTT. It encodes CASSQDGEWGETEAFF.

This clone has just one count. V usage is TRBV6-4 and J usage is TRBJ2-6; D call uncertain. CDR1 MRHNA and CDR2 SNTAGT come from the germline V gene. This CDR3 contains 15 residues. Trimming took off 0 bases at V and 0 bases at J, with 3 bases between the two ends. CDR3 in amino acids: CASSDSNSGANVLTF. The CDR3 DNA sequence: TGTGCCAGCAGTGACTCGAACTCTGGGGCCAACGTCCTGACTTTC.

J is TRBJ1-2 and V is TRBV9; weak D call: TRBD1 (6 bases). This CDR3 is built from 15 residues. Germline CDR1 SGDLS, CDR2 YYNGEE. Trimming took 3 bases from V and 8 from J, leaving 20 bases between them. The CDR3 nucleotides read TGTGCCAGCAGCGGACAGGTCGGAACTTCGGAGGGCTACACCTTC. This gives the protein CASSGQVGTSEGYTF.

The V and J genes are TRBV18 and TRBJ2-5, with 9 positions matching TRBD1. CDR1 is KGHSH and CDR2 is LQKENI in the germline V gene. This CDR3 has 14 residues. V gave up 4 bases and J gave up 3 bases; unmatched junction bases: 3. The DNA of the CDR3 is TGTGCCAGCTCACAGGGACAGGGAAAAGAGACCCAGTACTTC. This translates into CASSQGQGKETQYF.

The chain employs TRBV18 and TRBJ2-1, with D perhaps matching TRBD1 or TRBD2 (5 bases each). The V gene lost 4 bases and the J gene lost 7 bases, with 20 bases spanning the gap. Germline assignment: CDR1 KGHSH and CDR2 LQKENI. The CDR3 runs to 16 residues. CDR3 residues: CASSHGAAGPRNEQFF. The CDR3 bases are TGTGCCAGCTCACATGGGGCTGCGGGCCCACGAAATGAGCAGTTCTTC.

The rearrangement joins TRBV5-5 to TRBJ1-2; 10 nucleotides align to TRBD1. This CDR3 is 16 amino acids long. Unmatched junction bases numbered 13, after V lost 5 bases and J lost 6 bases. Germline V gene lookup returns CDR1 SGHKS and CDR2 YYEKEE (reference sequence). In nucleotides, the CDR3 is TGTGCCAGCAGTCTGACCCTGGGACAGGGGTTTCATGGCTACACCTTC. It yields the protein CASSLTLGQGFHGYTF.